A selection of T cell receptor beta chains follows, all from one sample in a study of T cells in Graves' hyperthyroidism and ophthalmopathy. One entry per CDR3 protein results from TCRdb running MiXCR on the multiplex PCR reads. Of approximately 300,000 distinct CDR3 sequences listed, 17% are singletons. Sequenced: blood. These receptor sequences come from a woman in her fifties or sixties with Graves' ophthalmopathy. CDR3s include the opening cysteine and the closing phenylalanine or tryptophan. The order of the fields is J gene, D gene, V gene, clone size, CDR3 protein, CDR3 DNA. A D gene is named only where the DNA matches it firmly. Where a row states a size, it is once, few, many or the class of an expanded clone; other rows omit it.

>TRBJ1-6|NA|TRBV12-3/TRBV12-4|many
CASSLVRSPLHF
TGTGCCAGCAGTTTGGTACGCTCACCCCTCCACTTT
>TRBJ1-5|TRBD1|TRBV20-1|many
CSAPNRGGQGRFGEPQHF
TGCAGTGCTCCTAACCGGGGGGGACAGGGAAGGTTTGGGGAGCCCCAGCATTTT
>TRBJ2-2|NA|TRBV2|many
CASSERTGELFF
TGTGCCAGCAGTGAACGTACCGGGGAGCTGTTTTTT
>TRBJ2-7|NA|TRBV7-9|many
CASSLSLSHEQYF
TGTGCCAGCAGCTTAAGCCTCTCTCACGAGCAGTACTTC
>TRBJ1-5|NA|TRBV2|NA
CASSDGDQPQHF
TGTGCCAGCAGTGATGGAGATCAGCCCCAGCATTTT
>TRBJ2-3|TRBD2|TRBV20-1|many
CSALAAGGRTDTQYF
TGCAGTGCCCTAGCAGCGGGGGGACGCACAGATACGCAGTATTTT
>TRBJ1-2|TRBD1|TRBV7-9|many
CASTPGQGLYGYTF
TGTGCCAGCACTCCGGGACAGGGGCTTTATGGCTACACCTTC
>TRBJ1-3|NA|TRBV7-2|many
CASSLHGSGNTIYF
TGTGCCAGCAGCCTCCATGGATCCGGGAACACCATATATTTT
>TRBJ2-3|NA|TRBV20-1|many
CSAKSGGSSTDTQYF
TGCAGTGCTAAATCTGGGGGCTCTAGCACAGATACGCAGTATTTT
>TRBJ1-2|NA|TRBV5-1|few
CASRNNLRGSSYGYTF
TGCGCCAGCAGGAATAACCTCAGGGGATCGTCCTATGGCTACACCTTC
>TRBJ2-6|NA|TRBV5-6|once
CASSFDYPSGANVLTF
TGTGCCAGCAGCTTCGACTATCCATCTGGGGCCAACGTCCTGACTTTC
>TRBJ2-1|NA|TRBV20-1|few
CSGEGQSGNYNEQFF
TGCAGCGGCGAAGGACAGTCGGGAAACTACAATGAGCAGTTCTTC
>TRBJ2-7|TRBD1|TRBV7-2|many
CASSRHRGRPYEQYF
TGTGCCAGCAGCCGGCACAGGGGTCGGCCCTACGAGCAGTACTTC
>TRBJ2-7|TRBD2|TRBV11-2|once
CASSGGGRVSSYEQYF
TGTGCCAGCAGTGGGGGGGGGAGAGTTAGCTCCTACGAGCAGTACTTC
>TRBJ2-3|NA|TRBV7-9|few
CASSYRLDTQYF
TGTGCCAGCAGCTACCGATTAGATACGCAGTATTTT
>TRBJ2-3|TRBD2|TRBV29-1|many
CSIVSGRTSTDTQYF
TGCAGCATTGTTAGCGGGAGGACTAGCACAGATACGCAGTATTTT
>TRBJ1-2|NA|TRBV12-5|many
CASLGLRSYGYTF
TGTGCTAGTTTGGGCCTTCGGAGCTATGGCTACACCTTC
>TRBJ1-1|TRBD1|TRBV28|many
CASRVQGRNTEAFF
TGTGCCAGCAGAGTACAGGGGAGGAACACTGAAGCTTTCTTT
>TRBJ2-5|TRBD2|TRBV5-1|NA
CASSLVLAGGAETQYF
TGCGCCAGCAGCTTGGTACTAGCGGGAGGGGCGGAGACCCAGTACTTC
>TRBJ1-1|TRBD1|TRBV27|many
CASRRQGANTEAFF
TGTGCCAGCAGGCGACAGGGAGCGAACACTGAAGCTTTCTTT
>TRBJ2-7|TRBD1|TRBV4-2|many
CASSQRPGQGSREQYF
TGTGCCAGCAGCCAACGTCCGGGACAGGGGAGTAGGGAGCAGTACTTC
>TRBJ2-7|TRBD1|TRBV30|many
CAWSVRTGGRDEQYF
TGTGCCTGGAGTGTTCGGACAGGGGGCAGGGACGAGCAGTACTTC